This T cell receptor (beta chain) was found in a study of shared clonotypes between healthy human individuals. The study, taken as a whole, reports: A limitation of the genetic and exposure-history diversity represented arose from few donors. Read depth was anticipated to influence clonotype sharing among donors.

A note on this clone: Its antigen is not identified.

The naive CD8 fraction comprised CD45RO-negative cells positively selected for CCR7 and excluded terminally differentiated effector memory CD45RA+ cells. Within Nashville, Tennessee resided all donors, each a Caucasian adult. The V gene's germline CDR1 is SNHLY and CDR2 FYNNEI. The CDR3 is 16 amino acids. The J segment lost 5 bases and the V segment lost 6 bases, leaving 10 bases of the junction unmatched. Sequenced by immunoSEQ multiplex PCR; TCRdb stores in-frame clones only, minus some. The sample has 800,000 or so clones; 96% are singletons. The chain recombines TRBV2 with TRBJ2-7, with 13 bases lining up with TRBD2. Source material: naive CD8+ T cells sorted from blood. The sequence derives from a man aged 25-45 years in good health. The CDR3: CASREKTSGRAHEQYF. The CDR3 nucleotides are TGTGCCAGCAGGGAAAAAACTAGCGGGAGGGCCCACGAGCAGTACTTC.